This TCR beta chain was sequenced during a study of cytotoxic CD8 clonotypes in ibrutinib-treated CLL. Across the study: Of a cohort that held some 10 relapsed/refractory and fewer than 16 treatment-naive patients, 17 to 18 were IGHV unmutated. The study, taken as a whole, reports: Measured clonality at baseline was greater than in age-matched healthy donors and tracked with circulating CD8+ T-cell counts. Lymph node repertoires were not studied, and sampling times were unmatched.

Germline loops: CDR1 LNHDA, CDR2 SQIVND (reference sequence). CDR3 length: 16 residues. V lost 7 bases and J 1 base, leaving 19 bases between the germline ends. Regarding this clone: Antigen unknown.

The repertoire was sequenced with immunoSEQ multiplex PCR; TCRdb's copy has only in-frame clones and lacks some. The sample carries some 61,000 clones, roughly 72% recorded once. The gene calls are TRBV19 and TRBJ1-2; D is perhaps TRBD1 (5 bases). The input for sequencing was PBMCs, taken after 12 months of ibrutinib treatment. The sequence derives from a human donor with chronic lymphocytic leukemia. The CDR3 loop reads CASNRRDSSLNYGYTF. In DNA form, the CDR3 reads TGTGCCAGTAACCGCCGGGACTCAAGTCTTAACTATGGCTACACCTTC.